Below, 16 T cell receptor beta chains from the same sample are listed, as sequenced in a study of blood T cell repertoires in COVID-19. Some clones are missing from TCRdb's copy, which holds only in-frame ones; the method was immunoSEQ multiplex PCR. The sample shows some 290,000 clones, 90% to 95% of them seen only once. Sample: PBMCs or T cells enriched from blood (not recorded which). The source is a woman aged 30 to 39 who had been exposed to COVID-19.

V and J are TRBV4-1 and TRBJ1-2, with D possibly TRBD1 on 6 matching bases. This CDR3 has 14 amino acids. Germline V CDR1 and CDR2: MGHRA, YSYEKL. Trimming shortened V by 1 base and J by 8 bases, and 14 bases separated the two germline ends. The CDR3 loop reads CASSQGRTVVGYTF. The CDR3, as DNA: TGCGCCAGCAGCCAAGGGCGGACAGTAGTGGGCTACACCTTC.

This rearrangement joins TRBV2 to TRBJ1-2; D is perhaps TRBD1 (6 bases). The CDR3 loop spans 15 amino acids. V was shortened by 0 bases and J by 7 bases, with 15 bases between the two germline ends. Germline V CDR1 and CDR2: SNHLY, FYNNEI. The CDR3 DNA reads TGTGCCAGCAGTGAAGCGCGCCAGGGGTGGGGTGGCTACACCTTC. Translated: CASSEARQGWGGYTF.

V is TRBV6-5 and J is TRBJ2-3, with TRBD2 identical over 8 bases. The germline V gene encodes CDR1 MNHEY and CDR2 SVGAGI. The CDR3 runs to 15 residues. V lost 2 bases to trimming and J lost 5 bases; unmatched junction nucleotides: 6. In DNA form, the CDR3 reads TGTGCCAGCAGTTACGATAGCGGGGCGGGAGATACGCAGTATTTT. This gives the protein CASSYDSGAGDTQYF.

Within the sample, this clone is medium-sized (0.01 to 0.1%). The J gene is TRBJ2-4, the V gene TRBV6-5; TRBD2 is a possible D gene (6 bases). Trimming pared 7 bases from V and 6 bases from J, leaving 13 bases between. The length of the CDR3 is 13 residues. The germline gives CDR1 MNHEY, CDR2 SVGAGI. Here the CDR3 reads CASKGGEANIQYF. DNA of the CDR3: TGTGCCAGCAAAGGAGGGGAGGCAAACATTCAGTACTTC.

The rearrangement joins TRBV29-1 to TRBJ1-2; TRBD1 might be the D (6 bases). The CDR3 is made up of 12 amino acids. Germline CDR1 reads SQVTM; CDR2 reads ANQGSEA. Trimming stripped 4 bases from V and 3 bases from J, with 9 bases between. CDR3 in DNA: TGCAGCGTTGTGGCAGGGGACTATGGCTACACCTTC. This codes for CSVVAGDYGYTF.

CDR3 loop: CASREQGLPYNEQFF. The CDR3 DNA follows: TGTGCCAGCAGGGAACAGGGGTTACCTTACAATGAGCAGTTCTTC. V is TRBV5-4 and J is TRBJ2-1; 7 positions agree with TRBD1. V trimming: 5 bases; J trimming: 4 bases; junction bases outside the gene matches: 9. This CDR3 spans 15 amino acids. Germline CDR1 reads SGHNT; CDR2 reads YYREEE (reference sequence).

The V call is TRBV13, the J call TRBJ2-1; unclear D gene. There are 12 residues in the CDR3. The germline V gene has CDR1 PRHDT and CDR2 FYEKMQ (reference sequence). V was pared by 5 bases and J by 9 bases, with 11 bases between. DNA of the CDR3: TGTGCCAGCAGCGCCCTAGTGTTTGAGCAGTTCTTC. Amino acids: CASSALVFEQFF.

This clone was detected only once. The V gene is TRBV12-3 or TRBV12-4, the J gene TRBJ2-5; possibly TRBD2 for D (5 bases). The CDR3 length is 13 residues. Trimming took off 2 bases at V and 5 bases at J, with 9 bases between the two ends. CDR3 coding DNA: TGTGCCAGCAGTTTACGAGGGATGGAGACCCAGTACTTC. Translated, it gives CASSLRGMETQYF.

In DNA form, the CDR3 reads TGTGCCAGCAGCGTAGGAGGGGGCGCCTGGACACCCCTCCACTTT. This codes for CASSVGGGAWTPLHF. This chain links TRBV9 with TRBJ1-6; 7 bases are shared with TRBD1. J lost 11 bases, V lost 0 bases, and 8 bases had no gene match. Germline assignment: CDR1 SGDLS and CDR2 YYNGEE. The CDR3 sequence is 15 residues long.

With respect to this clone: This specimen includes other DNA sequences encoding the same CDR3. The chain employs TRBV29-1 and TRBJ2-7; the D gene is possibly TRBD1 (5 bases). In germline, CDR1 is SQVTM, CDR2 ANQGSEA. V was clipped by 4 bases and J by 2 bases, with 9 bases between them. The CDR3 length is 12 residues. The DNA for the CDR3 is TGCAGCGTTGGGGGCGGTACCTACGAGCAGTACTTC. Residues: CSVGGGTYEQYF.

The chain combines TRBV7-3 with TRBJ1-2, with 9 bases fitting TRBD1. This CDR3 has 14 amino acids. V lost 5 bases and J lost 4; bases outside the gene matches: 5. CDR1 and CDR2 from the germline V gene are SGHTA and FQGTGA. The CDR3 nucleotides are TGTGCCAGCAGCGCAACAGGGGGCGGCTATGGCTACACCTTC. It is translated as CASSATGGGYGYTF.

This rearrangement joins TRBV18 to TRBJ1-1; TRBD1 is a possible D gene (5 bases). The CDR3 spans 14 residues. V dropped 3 bases and J dropped 3 bases, with 11 bases sitting between them. Germline V gene lookup returns CDR1 KGHSH and CDR2 LQKENI. The CDR3 is CASSPYRSDTEAFF. CDR3 nucleotide sequence: TGTGCCAGCTCACCCTACAGGTCGGACACTGAAGCTTTCTTT.

V is TRBV6-1 and J is TRBJ1-5; D remains ambiguous. Deletions cut 2 bases from V and 2 bases from J, with 10 bases between. Germline assignment: CDR1 MNHNS and CDR2 SASEGT. The CDR3 totals 15 residues. The CDR3 DNA reads TGTGCCAGCAGTGAAATGGACTACGGCAATCAGCCCCAGCATTTT. Encoded protein: CASSEMDYGNQPQHF.

The rearrangement uses TRBV4-1 and TRBJ2-3, with 7 bases lining up with TRBD1. Per the germline V gene, CDR1 is MGHRA and CDR2 is YSYEKL. With V trimmed by 4 bases and J by 0 bases, 1 base remained unmatched. The length of the CDR3 is 14 residues. The CDR3 DNA reads TGCGCCAGCAGCCTGGGACAGAGCACAGATACGCAGTATTTT. It translates to CASSLGQSTDTQYF.

The chain couples TRBV19 to TRBJ2-1; 10 bases map to TRBD2. CDR3 size: 15 residues. Per germline, CDR1 LNHDA and CDR2 SQIVND (reference sequence). Trimming removed 3 bases from V and 5 bases from J; junction bases left unmatched: 4. The CDR3 nucleotides read TGTGCCAGTAGTATTTCTAGCGGGAGTCACAATGAGCAGTTCTTC. Encoded protein: CASSISSGSHNEQFF.

V usage is TRBV10-1 and J usage is TRBJ2-6; tentative D call: TRBD2 (7 bases). Germline V lookup: CDR1 WNHNN, CDR2 SYGVQD (reference sequence). The CDR3 is made up of 19 amino acids. V was trimmed by 8 bases and J by 0 bases, leaving 23 bases between them. The CDR3 is CASQGRDARSNSGANVLTF. In nucleotides, the CDR3 is TGCGCCAGCCAGGGGAGGGACGCACGTTCCAACTCTGGGGCCAACGTCCTGACTTTC.